This entry lists 21 T cell receptor beta chains sequenced from one sample in a study of CD8 T cell repertoires and HIV-1 epitope variants. The table came from immunoSEQ multiplex PCR; TCRdb's copy has only in-frame clones and leaves some out. The table records about 3,500 clones, 65% to 80% of them present only once. Their cognate antigens are unknown. Sequencing used cultured CD8+ T cells derived from PBMCs. The source is a male donor with HIV.

This chain links TRBV18 with TRBJ1-2; D is ambiguous. The CDR3 covers 12 residues. CDR1 and CDR2 (germline): KGHSH, LQKENI. V lost 4 bases and J lost 1, with 4 bases in between. This CDR3 reads CASSLDNYGYTF. DNA of the CDR3: TGTGCCAGCTCACTCGATAACTATGGCTACACCTTC.

This sequence joins TRBV13 and TRBJ2-5, with D unclear. The assigned J gene may be wrong: the sequence end matches TRBJ2-7 better. The CDR3 runs 13 residues. The V gene's germline CDR1 is PRHDT and CDR2 FYEKMQ (reference sequence). CDR3 protein: CASSSAPSYEQYF. DNA for the CDR3: TGTGCCAGCAGCTCCGCCCCTTCCTACGAGCAGTACTTC.

The chain employs TRBV5-3 and TRBJ2-7; the match to TRBD2 covers 9 bases. TRBV5-3 is reported as an ORF; its role is uncertain. V lost 7 bases and J lost 2; bases outside the gene matches: 16. The CDR3 extends over 17 amino acids. DNA of the CDR3: TGTGCCAGAGCCCTACGGAGAGCGGGGGGCCGTACCTACGAGCAGTACTTC. Protein: CARALRRAGGRTYEQYF.

The rearrangement uses TRBV27 and TRBJ2-7; 8 nucleotides agree with TRBD2. This CDR3 is built from 16 residues. Looked up from germline, CDR1 is MNHEY and CDR2 is SMNVEV (reference sequence). J was trimmed by 0 bases and V by 5 bases; bases with no gene match: 9. The CDR3 DNA sequence: TGTGCCAGCAGTCAGGGCGGGGGGCCCCTCTCCTACGAGCAGTACTTC. Translated: CASSQGGGPLSYEQYF.

The chain recombines TRBV6-5 with TRBJ2-1; TRBD1 might be the D (6 bases). The V gene's germline CDR1 is MNHEY and CDR2 SVGAGI. Trimming cost V 2 bases and J 8 bases, with 10 bases left between them. The CDR3 consists of 13 residues. The chain's CDR3 is CASSYRKGDEQFF. Here the CDR3 DNA reads TGTGCCAGCAGTTACCGAAAGGGGGATGAGCAGTTCTTC.

Details on this clone: Sequence at one end of the junction differs from germline and may be a read error. The rearrangement joins TRBV7-7 to TRBJ2-7; possibly TRBD1 or TRBD2 for D (5 bases each). The CDR3 runs 16 residues. The germline gives CDR1 SSHAT, CDR2 FNYEAQ (reference sequence). The CDR3 loop reads CASSLGTGTLAHEQYF. The CDR3 nucleotides read TGTGCTAGCAGCTTAGGGACCGGGACCCTTGCACACGAGCAGTACTTC.

The rearrangement joins TRBV6-5 to TRBJ2-2; a possible D gene is TRBD2 (5 bases). From germline, CDR1 is MNHEY and CDR2 SVGAGI. Trimming removed 4 bases at V and 0 bases at J, with 12 bases between. The CDR3 covers 16 residues. The CDR3: CASSSERQANTGELFF. DNA of the CDR3: TGTGCCAGCAGTTCCGAGCGGCAAGCGAACACCGGGGAGCTGTTTTTT.

V is TRBV4-3 and J is TRBJ1-1, with 8 bases aligning to TRBD1. Trimming cost V 3 bases and J 6 bases; bases outside gene matches: 6. This CDR3 is built from 14 residues. Looked up from germline, CDR1 is LGHNA and CDR2 is YSLEER. The chain's CDR3 is CASSQGTGEAEAFF. CDR3 nucleotide sequence: TGCGCCAGCAGCCAGGGGACAGGAGAGGCTGAAGCTTTCTTT.

The rearrangement links TRBV19 to TRBJ2-2; 8 nucleotides line up with TRBD1. The ends lost 6 bases at V and 6 bases at J; junction bases unmatched: 12. Germline values: CDR1 LNHDA, CDR2 SQIVND (reference sequence). The CDR3 spans 16 residues. The CDR3 is CASRPSGGLSSGELFF. CDR3 nucleotides: TGTGCCAGTAGACCCTCAGGGGGCTTATCTTCCGGGGAGCTGTTTTTT.

V gene TRBV10-3 combines with J gene TRBJ1-1, with a weak D call TRBD1 (5 bases). Trimming cost V 2 bases and J 8 bases, with 12 bases left between them. The CDR3 covers 13 residues. Germline values: CDR1 ENHRY, CDR2 SYGVKD. In DNA form, the CDR3 reads TGTGCCATCAGTGAGGGAGGGACCGCCGAAGCTTTCTTT. As protein: CAISEGGTAEAFF.

The genes are TRBV9 and TRBJ2-7; tentatively, D is TRBD1 (7 bases). The CDR3 is made up of 14 amino acids. The germline V gene encodes CDR1 SGDLS and CDR2 YYNGEE. Trimming cost V 2 bases and J 5 bases, with 14 bases left between them. Here the CDR3 reads CASSVSGGMDEQYF. In DNA, the CDR3 is TGTGCCAGCAGCGTGTCAGGGGGGATGGACGAGCAGTACTTC. The full variable domain, with the rest looked up from reference TRBV9 and TRBJ2-7, is DSGVTQTPKHLITATGQRVTLRCSPRSGDLSVYWYQQSLDQGLQFLIQYYNGEERAKGNILERFSAQQFPDLHSELNLSSLELGDSALYFCASSVSGGMDEQYFGPGTRLTVT.

The chain combines TRBV7-2 with TRBJ1-1; D is uncertain. Germline V CDR1 and CDR2: SGHTA, FQGNSA. This CDR3 contains 14 residues. V was pared by 6 bases and J by 0 bases, with 11 bases between. The CDR3 nucleotides are TGTGCCAGCAGGGTAGACGTTTTGAACACTGAAGCTTTCTTT. Translation: CASRVDVLNTEAFF.

The chain recombines TRBV11-2 with TRBJ2-2; D uncertain. The CDR3 extends over 14 amino acids. Trimming left V 5 bases short and J 0 bases short, with 7 bases between. Per the germline V gene, CDR1 is SGHAT and CDR2 is FQNNGV. The CDR3, as DNA: TGTGCCAGCAGCGTAACAGCGAACACCGGGGAGCTGTTTTTT. This gives the protein CASSVTANTGELFF.

This clone was detected only a few times. The CDR3 DNA reads TGTGCCAGCAGTGAACCCAAGGACAGGGTGGTTGGGAATGAGCAGTTCTTC. Its protein is CASSEPKDRVVGNEQFF. The V gene is TRBV2, the J gene TRBJ2-1; the match to TRBD1 covers 8 bases. V shed 2 bases, J shed 7 bases, and the junction held 13 bases outside the gene matches. CDR3 length: 17 residues. CDR1 and CDR2 (germline): SNHLY, FYNNEI. The full variable domain, completed using reference TRBV2 and TRBJ2-1, is EPEVTQTPSHQVTQMGQEVILRCVPISNHLYFYWYRQILGQKVEFLVSFYNNEISEKSEIFDDQFSVERPDGSNFTLKIRSTKLEDSAMYFCASSEPKDRVVGNEQFFGPGTRLTVL.

The count of this clone is one. The chain has TRBV7-6 and TRBJ1-1; possible D gene TRBD1, 6 bases. In germline, CDR1 is SGHVS, CDR2 FNYEAQ. The length of the CDR3 is 15 residues. Trimming cost V 5 bases and J 5 bases, with 18 bases left between them. CDR3 region: CASSLSEGGKTEAFF. CDR3 bases: TGTGCCAGCAGCCTCTCGGAAGGGGGTAAGACTGAAGCTTTCTTT. Supplemented by reference TRBV7-6 and TRBJ1-1, the full variable domain reads GAGVSQSPRYKVTKRGQDVALRCDPISGHVSLYWYRQALGQGPEFLTYFNYEAQQDKSGLPNDRFSAERPEGSISTLTIQRTEQRDSAMYRCASSLSEGGKTEAFFGQGTRLTVV.

The chain employs TRBV6-5 and TRBJ2-1; 12 bases are a match to TRBD2. V shed 0 bases, J shed 9 bases, and the junction held 6 bases outside the gene matches. The CDR3 extends over 16 amino acids. Germline V gene data show CDR1 as MNHEY and CDR2 as SVGAGI. The CDR3 is CASSYSPSGGAREQFF. CDR3 sequence (DNA): TGTGCCAGCAGTTACTCTCCTAGCGGGGGGGCCCGTGAGCAGTTCTTC.

The chain couples TRBV23-1 to TRBJ2-2; D unresolved. TRBV23-1 is an ORF for which the function is uncertain. The CDR3 has 16 residues. V lost 8 bases and J 2 bases, leaving 18 bases between the germline ends. The chain's CDR3 is CASCRNGGSNTGELFF. In DNA, the CDR3 is TGCGCCAGCTGTCGGAACGGTGGGTCTAACACCGGGGAGCTGTTTTTT.

This chain joins TRBV7-9 and TRBJ2-7, with 15 bases identical to TRBD2. The CDR3 runs to 16 residues. Germline-derived CDR1 and CDR2 are SEHNR and FQNEAQ (reference sequence). V was clipped by 5 bases and J by 1 base; unmatched bases: 3. CDR3 coding DNA: TGTGCCAGCAGCCGTGGGACTAGCGGGAGGTCCTACGAGCAGTACTTC. This translates into CASSRGTSGRSYEQYF.

This clone was found a few times. J is TRBJ1-2 and V is TRBV4-1, with D hard to call. The CDR3 runs to 16 residues. Germline V gene data show CDR1 as MGHRA and CDR2 as YSYEKL. Trimming shortened V by 0 bases and J by 3 bases, and 14 bases separated the two germline ends. CDR3 DNA sequence: TGCGCCAGCAGCCAAGATCCCGTCGAACTCGACTATGGCTACACCTTC. It encodes CASSQDPVELDYGYTF.

This clone was detected only a few times. This chain uses TRBV5-1 with TRBJ2-2; D not resolved. The CDR3 covers 15 residues. The V end was cut by 0 bases, the J end by 8 bases, with 14 bases between. The germline CDR1 and CDR2 sequences are SGHRS and YFSETQ. CDR3 sequence reads: CASSLGGSNAGELFF. The CDR3 DNA sequence: TGCGCCAGCAGCTTGGGGGGAAGTAACGCTGGGGAGCTGTTTTTT.

In its sample, this clone ranks as large. V gene TRBV7-9 combines with J gene TRBJ1-5, with D perhaps TRBD1 (5 bases). Germline CDR1 reads SEHNR; CDR2 reads FQNEAQ (reference sequence). The CDR3 covers 12 residues. Trimming took 6 bases from V and 6 from J, leaving 9 bases between them. The DNA for the CDR3 is TGTGCCAGCAGAGCGGGGACTCAGCCCCAGCATTTT. As protein: CASRAGTQPQHF.